A single sample is the source of the 10 T cell receptor beta chains below, sequenced in a study of cytomegalovirus exposure and HLA in healthy donors. The study ran its PCR with 60 Vbeta and 13 Jbeta primers. Assay used: immunoSEQ multiplex PCR; TCRdb lists only in-frame clones, some missing. Here the sample spans around 120,000 clones, more than 65% being singletons. Sequenced material: PBMCs. Source of these receptors: a woman aged 55-75 years in good health and CMV-seropositive.

The genes are TRBV4-1 and TRBJ1-5, with 7 bases fitting TRBD1. V shed 5 bases, J shed 9 bases, and the junction held 19 bases outside the gene matches. CDR1 is MGHRA, CDR2 YSYEKL, per germline. The CDR3 is made up of 17 amino acids. CDR3 region: CASSARSPREGAGPQHF. CDR3 bases: TGCGCCAGCAGCGCCCGCTCACCCCGAGAGGGGGCAGGGCCCCAGCATTTT.

This clone was counted a single time. This CDR3 is CASSPRDRGNTEAFF. The DNA for the CDR3 is TGTGCCAGCAGTCCACGGGACAGGGGGAACACTGAAGCTTTCTTT. This chain joins TRBV6-5 and TRBJ1-1; 10 bases line up with TRBD1. Germline V gene sequence: CDR1 MNHEY, CDR2 SVGAGI. J was trimmed by 1 base and V by 5 bases; bases with no gene match: 4. The CDR3 has 15 amino acids.

The chain has TRBV5-1 and TRBJ1-3; the D is unclear. This CDR3 region has 16 residues. Trimming left V 4 bases short and J 0 bases short, with 14 bases between. Germline assignment: CDR1 SGHRS and CDR2 YFSETQ. CDR3 coding DNA: TGCGCCAGCAGCGACGGCCCAGGCCGCTCTGGAAACACCATATATTTT. Amino acids: CASSDGPGRSGNTIYF.

This chain joins TRBV4-1 and TRBJ2-5, with D perhaps matching TRBD2 (7 bases). The germline V gene has CDR1 MGHRA and CDR2 YSYEKL. Trimming shortened V by 0 bases and J by 10 bases, and 18 bases separated the two germline ends. CDR3 size: 15 residues. The CDR3: CASSQDRNGRGGQYF. In DNA form, the CDR3 reads TGCGCCAGCAGCCAAGATCGCAACGGTAGGGGGGGCCAGTACTTC.

J is TRBJ2-7 and V is TRBV5-1; 9 nucleotides agree with TRBD1. V was pared by 5 bases and J by 2 bases, with 5 bases of the junction left unmatched. Germline CDR1 reads SGHRS; CDR2 reads YFSETQ. The CDR3 is made up of 14 amino acids. CDR3 region: CASSNRDRAYEQYF. The CDR3 DNA reads as TGCGCCAGCAGTAACCGGGACAGGGCCTACGAGCAGTACTTC.

This clone appeared once. This rearrangement joins TRBV7-3 to TRBJ1-2; TRBD1 might be the D (6 bases). CDR1 SGHTA and CDR2 FQGTGA come from the germline V gene. Trimming removed 4 bases from V and 2 bases from J, with 11 bases in between. The CDR3 spans 14 residues. CDR3 region: CASSSGHTNYGYTF. The CDR3 coding sequence is TGTGCCAGCAGCTCGGGACATACCAACTATGGCTACACCTTC.

V gene TRBV25-1 combines with J gene TRBJ2-3, with a tentative D call TRBD1 (6 bases). Germline-derived CDR1 and CDR2 are MGHDK and SYGVNS. The length of the CDR3 is 16 residues. Deletions cut 3 bases from V and 3 bases from J, with 16 bases between. CDR3 sequence reads: CASSDPPGDRTDTQYF. The CDR3 nucleotides read TGTGCCAGCAGTGACCCCCCAGGGGATCGAACAGATACGCAGTATTTT. The variable domain in full, completed from reference TRBV25-1 and TRBJ2-3, reads EADIYQTPRYLVIGTGKKITLECSQTMGHDKMYWYQQDPGMELHLIHYSYGVNSTEKGDLSSESTVSRIRTEHFPLTLESARPSHTSQYLCASSDPPGDRTDTQYFGPGTRLTVL.

This clone counts as large. Distinct nucleotide sequences in the sample also encode this CDR3. V usage is TRBV10-1 and J usage is TRBJ2-5, with D perhaps matching TRBD1 (6 bases). The V and J ends lost 2 bases and 5 bases respectively, with 12 bases between them. The CDR3 contains 14 residues. CDR1 WNHNN and CDR2 SYGVQD come from the germline V gene (reference sequence). The CDR3, as DNA: TGCGCCAGCAGTGAGGCAGGGGATAGGGAGACCCAGTACTTC. It is translated as CASSEAGDRETQYF.

This clone was seen only a few times. V gene TRBV19 combines with J gene TRBJ1-2; D unclear. Trimming stripped 8 bases from V and 3 bases from J, with 10 bases between. This CDR3 has 12 amino acids. CDR1 is LNHDA, CDR2 SQIVND, per germline (reference sequence). The CDR3 nucleotides read TGTGCCAGTTTGGGCTGGGACTATGGCTACACCTTC. Amino acid sequence: CASLGWDYGYTF.

The chain couples TRBV2 to TRBJ1-6; TRBD1 is a possible D gene (6 bases). Looked up from germline, CDR1 is SNHLY and CDR2 is FYNNEI. Deletions cut 2 bases from V and 10 bases from J, with 18 bases between. This CDR3 comprises 16 residues. In DNA form, the CDR3 reads TGTGCCAGCAGTGAACGGGAGGGGGGCGCGGGGTCACCCCTCCACTTT. Translated: CASSEREGGAGSPLHF. Drawing the rest from reference TRBV2 and TRBJ1-6, the complete variable domain is EPEVTQTPSHQVTQMGQEVILRCVPISNHLYFYWYRQILGQKVEFLVSFYNNEISEKSEIFDDQFSVERPDGSNFTLKIRSTKLEDSAMYFCASSEREGGAGSPLHFGNGTRLTVT.